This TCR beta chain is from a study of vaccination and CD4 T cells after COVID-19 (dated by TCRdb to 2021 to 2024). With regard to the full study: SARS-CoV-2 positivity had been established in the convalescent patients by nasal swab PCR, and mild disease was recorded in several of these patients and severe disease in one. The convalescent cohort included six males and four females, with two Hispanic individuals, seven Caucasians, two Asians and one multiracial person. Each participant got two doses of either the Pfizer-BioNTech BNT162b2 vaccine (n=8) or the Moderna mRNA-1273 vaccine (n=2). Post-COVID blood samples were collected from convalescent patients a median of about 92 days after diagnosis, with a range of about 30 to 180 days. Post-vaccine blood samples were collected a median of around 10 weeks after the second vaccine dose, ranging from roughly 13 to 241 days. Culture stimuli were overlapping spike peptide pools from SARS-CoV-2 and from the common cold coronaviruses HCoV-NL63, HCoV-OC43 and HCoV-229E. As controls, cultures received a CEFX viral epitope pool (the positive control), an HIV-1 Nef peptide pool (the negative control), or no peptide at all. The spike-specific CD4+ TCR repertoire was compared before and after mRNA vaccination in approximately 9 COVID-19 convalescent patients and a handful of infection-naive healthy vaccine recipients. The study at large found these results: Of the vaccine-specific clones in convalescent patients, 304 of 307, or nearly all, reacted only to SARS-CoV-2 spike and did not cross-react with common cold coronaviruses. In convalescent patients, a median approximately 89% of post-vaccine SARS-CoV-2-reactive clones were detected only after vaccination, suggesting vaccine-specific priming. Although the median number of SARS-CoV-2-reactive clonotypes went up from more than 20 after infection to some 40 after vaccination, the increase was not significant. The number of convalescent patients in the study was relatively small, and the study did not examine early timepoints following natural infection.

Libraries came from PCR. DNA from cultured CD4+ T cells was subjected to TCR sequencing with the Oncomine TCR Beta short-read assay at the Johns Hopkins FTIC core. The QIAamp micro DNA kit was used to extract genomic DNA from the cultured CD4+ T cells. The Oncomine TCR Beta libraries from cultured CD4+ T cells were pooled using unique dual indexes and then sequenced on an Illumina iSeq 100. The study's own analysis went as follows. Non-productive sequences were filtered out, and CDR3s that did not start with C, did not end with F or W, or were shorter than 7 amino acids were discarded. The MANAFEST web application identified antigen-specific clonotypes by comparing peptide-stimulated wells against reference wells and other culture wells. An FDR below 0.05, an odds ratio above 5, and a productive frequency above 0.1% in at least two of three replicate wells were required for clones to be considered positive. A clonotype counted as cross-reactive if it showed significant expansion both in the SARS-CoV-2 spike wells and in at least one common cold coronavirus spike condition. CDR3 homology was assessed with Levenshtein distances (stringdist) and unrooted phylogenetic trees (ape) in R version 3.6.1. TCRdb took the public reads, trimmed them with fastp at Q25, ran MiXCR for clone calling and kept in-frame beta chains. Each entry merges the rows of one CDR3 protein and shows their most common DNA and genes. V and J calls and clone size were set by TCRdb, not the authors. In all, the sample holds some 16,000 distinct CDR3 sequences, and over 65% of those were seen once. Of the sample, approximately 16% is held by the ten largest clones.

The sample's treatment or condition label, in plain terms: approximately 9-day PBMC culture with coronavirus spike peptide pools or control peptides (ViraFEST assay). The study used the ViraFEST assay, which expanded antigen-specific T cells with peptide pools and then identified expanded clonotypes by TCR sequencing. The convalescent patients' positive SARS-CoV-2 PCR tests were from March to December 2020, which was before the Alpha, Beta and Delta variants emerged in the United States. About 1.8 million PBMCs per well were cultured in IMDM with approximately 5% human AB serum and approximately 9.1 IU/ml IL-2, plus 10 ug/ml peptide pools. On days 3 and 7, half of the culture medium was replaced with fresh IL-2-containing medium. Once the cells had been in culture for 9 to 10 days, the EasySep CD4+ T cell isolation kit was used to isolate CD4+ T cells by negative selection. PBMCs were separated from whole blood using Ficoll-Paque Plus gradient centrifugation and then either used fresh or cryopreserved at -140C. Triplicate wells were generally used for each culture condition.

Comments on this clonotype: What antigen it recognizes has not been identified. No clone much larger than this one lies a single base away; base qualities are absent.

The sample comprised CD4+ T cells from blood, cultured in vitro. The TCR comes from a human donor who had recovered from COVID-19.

The DNA sequence reads TGTGCCAGCGGGGGACTAGCGGGAGGAGGACGAGAGACCCAGTACTTC. Translated, this gives CASGGLAGGGRETQYF. This chain joins TRBV11-2 to TRBJ2-5; 15 nucleotides in the junction match TRBD2. The germline V gene gives CDR1 as SGHAT and CDR2 as FQNNGV. The CDR3 goes from the cysteine to the phenylalanine over 16 residues. The retained sequence is limited to the CDR3, 48 bases, with the frame set at the first base. The junction shows trimming of 8 bases on V and 4 bases on J, and the gene matches do not reach 8 bases of it.